These T cell receptor beta chains were read from a single sample in a study of post-analysis software for immune sequencing data. TCRdb processed the PCR reads anew with MiXCR; each CDR3 protein has one entry. The table records around 400,000 distinct CDR3 sequences, roughly 36% of them present only once. The sequenced sample was blood. These receptors all stem from a girl between 10 and 17 years old with multiple sclerosis. The CDR3 runs from the conserved cysteine through the conserved F or W. Each record gives: CDR3 DNA, CDR3 protein, V gene, clone size, D gene, J gene. A D gene is named only where the DNA matches it firmly. The size field is filled for only some rows; it gives once, few, many or a size class.

CDR3nt: TGCGCCAGCAGCCAAGACCGTTATTTGTGGCAAAATGACACCGGGGAGCTGTTTTTT
CDR3aa: CASSQDRYLWQNDTGELFF
v_gene: TRBV4-1
abundance: -
d_gene: -
j_gene: TRBJ2-2

CDR3nt: TGTGCCAGCACCGACACGGTATCATACGAGCAGTACTTC
CDR3aa: CASTDTVSYEQYF
v_gene: TRBV12-3/TRBV12-4
abundance: many
d_gene: -
j_gene: TRBJ2-7

CDR3nt: TGTGCCAGCCGGGCTAGCGGGGGCTTTGACATTCAGTACTTC
CDR3aa: CASRASGGFDIQYF
v_gene: TRBV27
abundance: few
d_gene: TRBD2
j_gene: TRBJ2-4

CDR3nt: TGTGCCAGCACCGCTACGGGTCAGCCCCAGCATTTT
CDR3aa: CASTATGQPQHF
v_gene: TRBV12-3/TRBV12-4
abundance: few
d_gene: -
j_gene: TRBJ1-5

CDR3nt: TGCAGTGCTAGAGTTTTAGGGGGGTCCCAATACAATGAGCAGTTCTTC
CDR3aa: CSARVLGGSQYNEQFF
v_gene: TRBV20-1
abundance: -
d_gene: -
j_gene: TRBJ2-1

CDR3nt: TGTGCCAGCAGCGCGGACAGTTATCAGCCCCAGCATTTT
CDR3aa: CASSADSYQPQHF
v_gene: TRBV9
abundance: -
d_gene: -
j_gene: TRBJ1-5

CDR3nt: TGTGCCAGCAGCCCACGGAGGGGGGTATGGCCCCAGCATTTT
CDR3aa: CASSPRRGVWPQHF
v_gene: TRBV7-2
abundance: few
d_gene: -
j_gene: TRBJ1-5

CDR3nt: TGTGCCAGCAGCTTAGAAGATCAGTCTTGGGATGGCTACACCTTC
CDR3aa: CASSLEDQSWDGYTF
v_gene: TRBV7-6
abundance: -
d_gene: -
j_gene: TRBJ1-2

CDR3nt: TGCAGTGCTAGTATTTCCTACGAGCAGTACTTC
CDR3aa: CSASISYEQYF
v_gene: TRBV20-1
abundance: -
d_gene: -
j_gene: TRBJ2-7

CDR3nt: TGCGCCAGCAGCTTGGGGCTAGTCGTGAACTCCTACGAGCAGTACTTC
CDR3aa: CASSLGLVVNSYEQYF
v_gene: TRBV5-1
abundance: -
d_gene: -
j_gene: TRBJ2-7

CDR3nt: TGTGCCAGCAGGCTGGGACAGGGGGACCATGAGCAGTTCTTC
CDR3aa: CASRLGQGDHEQFF
v_gene: TRBV5-6
abundance: -
d_gene: TRBD1
j_gene: TRBJ2-1

CDR3nt: TGCAGTGTTACCCACAGGTGGAAAAACTATGGCTACACCTTC
CDR3aa: CSVTHRWKNYGYTF
v_gene: TRBV20-1
abundance: -
d_gene: -
j_gene: TRBJ1-2

CDR3nt: TGTGCCAGCAGCTTGGGGGCCGCTCAGTGGACTAGCGGGGAAGAGACCCAGTACTTC
CDR3aa: CASSLGAAQWTSGEETQYF
v_gene: TRBV5-6
abundance: few
d_gene: TRBD2
j_gene: TRBJ2-5

CDR3nt: TGCGCCAGCAGCTTGGCCTCGGACAGGCTCGAGACCCAGTACTTC
CDR3aa: CASSLASDRLETQYF
v_gene: TRBV5-1
abundance: few
d_gene: TRBD1
j_gene: TRBJ2-5

CDR3nt: TGTGCCAGCAGCCCAACCCGGGACAGGGAGGACGAGCAGTACTTC
CDR3aa: CASSPTRDREDEQYF
v_gene: TRBV13
abundance: few
d_gene: TRBD1
j_gene: TRBJ2-7

CDR3nt: TGTGCCAGCAGTTTGACGACAGGGTCGTACGAGCAGTACTTC
CDR3aa: CASSLTTGSYEQYF
v_gene: TRBV27
abundance: -
d_gene: TRBD1
j_gene: TRBJ2-7

CDR3nt: TGCAGTCTACAGGGGGGCCTAAGCACAGATACGCAGTATTTT
CDR3aa: CSLQGGLSTDTQYF
v_gene: TRBV20-1
abundance: -
d_gene: TRBD1
j_gene: TRBJ2-3